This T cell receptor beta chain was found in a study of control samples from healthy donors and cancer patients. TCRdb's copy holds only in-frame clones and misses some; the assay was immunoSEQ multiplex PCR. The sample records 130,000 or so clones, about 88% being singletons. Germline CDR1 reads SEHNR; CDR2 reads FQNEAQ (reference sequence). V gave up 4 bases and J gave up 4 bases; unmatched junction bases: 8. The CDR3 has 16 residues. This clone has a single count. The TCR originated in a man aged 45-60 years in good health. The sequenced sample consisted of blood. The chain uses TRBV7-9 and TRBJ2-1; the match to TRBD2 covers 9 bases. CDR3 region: CASSSTAGGRYNEQFF. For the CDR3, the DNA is TGTGCCAGCAGCTCAACAGCGGGGGGCAGATACAATGAGCAGTTCTTC.